One sample yielded the 32 T cell receptor beta chains listed below, sequenced in a study of cytomegalovirus exposure and HLA in healthy donors. Researchers ran the PCR with 60 Vbeta and 13 Jbeta primers. Profiling relied on immunoSEQ multiplex PCR, and the TCRdb table lists in-frame clones only, not all of them. This repertoire shows fewer than 200,000 clones, 60% to 80% found once; its top ten account for over 2.5%. Sequenced input: PBMCs. These receptors were taken from a woman aged 40-49 years in good health and CMV-seropositive.

The genes are TRBV19 and TRBJ1-1; perhaps TRBD1 as D (5 bases). The germline V and J ends were trimmed by 7 bases and 4 bases, with 13 bases remaining between them. Looked up from germline, CDR1 is LNHDA and CDR2 is SQIVND (reference sequence). CDR3 length equals 13 residues. CDR3 loop: CASMELGGTEAFF. In nucleotides, the CDR3 is TGTGCCAGTATGGAGTTGGGGGGCACTGAAGCTTTCTTT.

J is TRBJ2-1 and V is TRBV4-1; TRBD2 matches at 9 bases. The V gene's germline CDR1 is MGHRA and CDR2 YSYEKL. V was clipped by 0 bases and J by 12 bases; unmatched bases: 3. The CDR3 covers 13 residues. The DNA of the CDR3 is TGCGCCAGCAGCCAAGAAAGAGCGGGAGGGCAGTTCTTC. Translation: CASSQERAGGQFF.

The chain has TRBV21-1 and TRBJ1-1; the table gives TRBD1 as D, unverified against the DNA. TRBV21-1 is tagged as a pseudogene. The CDR3 loop spans 14 amino acids. CDR3 residues: CVPGHTTENTEAFF. The CDR3 DNA is TGTGTCCCGGGACACACGACGGAGAACACTGAAGCTTTCTTT.

The rearrangement uses TRBV2 and TRBJ2-2; TRBD2 agrees at 9 bases. Per germline, CDR1 SNHLY and CDR2 FYNNEI. The CDR3 covers 15 residues. The V and J ends lost 9 bases and 4 bases, in that order; junction bases with no gene match: 9. The CDR3 loop is CASTGAGGITGELFF. DNA of the CDR3: TGTGCCAGTACCGGGGCGGGAGGGATCACCGGGGAGCTGTTTTTT.

V is TRBV6-5 and J is TRBJ2-3; TRBD2 matches at 8 bases. The CDR3 extends over 16 amino acids. Germline V gene data show CDR1 as MNHEY and CDR2 as SVGAGI. The V gene end was trimmed by 2 bases and the J gene end by 0 bases; junction bases not matched to a gene: 4. The DNA of the CDR3 is TGTGCCAGCAGTTACGGGGCTAGCGGGAGCACAGATACGCAGTATTTT. Its translation is CASSYGASGSTDTQYF.

The rearrangement uses TRBV19 and TRBJ1-2; 7 bases fit TRBD1. Germline V gives CDR1 LNHDA, CDR2 SQIVND (reference sequence). This CDR3 comprises 12 residues. Losses at the gene ends were 6 bases for V and 6 bases for J; bases not matched to a gene: 4. The CDR3 loop is CASRGGMNGYTF. CDR3 nucleotides: TGTGCCAGTAGAGGGGGCATGAATGGCTACACCTTC.

The V call is TRBV5-1, the J call TRBJ2-3; 14 bases align to TRBD2. This CDR3 region has 18 residues. Germline V gene lookup returns CDR1 SGHRS and CDR2 YFSETQ. Trimming at V came to 7 bases and at J to 0 bases, leaving 10 bases not matched to a gene. Here the CDR3 DNA reads TGCGCCAGCCGAATTGGACTAGCGGGGGGACTAAGCACAGATACGCAGTATTTT. Protein product: CASRIGLAGGLSTDTQYF. Drawing the rest from reference TRBV5-1 and TRBJ2-3, the complete variable domain is KAGVTQTPRYLIKTRGQQVTLSCSPISGHRSVSWYQQTPGQGLQFLFEYFSETQRNKGNFPGRFSGRQFSNSRSEMNVSTLELGDSALYLCASRIGLAGGLSTDTQYFGPGTRLTVL.

This chain uses TRBV6-6 with TRBJ2-1; 9 bases line up with TRBD2. The germline CDR1 and CDR2 sequences are MNHNY and SVGAGI (reference sequence). V shed 6 bases, J shed 12 bases, and the junction held 18 bases outside the gene matches. The length of the CDR3 is 16 residues. The CDR3 sequence: CASSDPGLAGLAGQFF. CDR3 bases: TGTGCCAGCAGCGACCCTGGTCTAGCGGGACTCGCGGGGCAGTTCTTC.

This clone was detected only once. This CDR3 reads CASSPIGQGVDGYTF. The CDR3 DNA is TGTGCCAGCAGCCCAATAGGACAGGGGGTGGATGGCTACACCTTC. V usage is TRBV7-2 and J usage is TRBJ1-2; TRBD1 matches 10 bases. V shed 5 bases and J 6 bases; nucleotides not matched to a gene: 9. Germline CDR1 and CDR2: SGHTA and FQGNSA. CDR3 size: 15 residues.

The chain combines TRBV10-2 with TRBJ2-5; D might be TRBD2 (5 bases). V was trimmed by 5 bases and J by 4 bases, leaving 11 bases between them. Germline CDR1 and CDR2: WSHSY and SAAADI. The CDR3 is 13 residues long. The CDR3 protein is CASSQLVRETQYF. The DNA for the CDR3 is TGCGCCAGCAGTCAACTAGTTCGAGAGACCCAGTACTTC.

The gene calls are TRBV19 and TRBJ1-2; 9 nucleotides match TRBD1. The CDR3 spans 14 residues. J was trimmed by 3 bases and V by 4 bases; bases with no gene match: 3. CDR1 is LNHDA and CDR2 is SQIVND in the germline V gene (reference sequence). As DNA, the CDR3 is TGTGCCAGTAGTAGCTGGACAGGGGACTATGGCTACACCTTC. The encoded protein is CASSSWTGDYGYTF.

This chain joins TRBV6-1 and TRBJ2-3; no definite D call. V was trimmed by 3 bases and J by 0 bases, leaving 10 bases between them. This CDR3 has 15 amino acids. CDR1 MNHNS and CDR2 SASEGT come from the germline V gene. The CDR3 region is CASSELSRSTDTQYF. The DNA for the CDR3 is TGTGCCAGCAGTGAGCTGTCGCGGAGCACAGATACGCAGTATTTT.

In the case of this clone: Other DNA sequences in this sample translate to the same CDR3. The chain recombines TRBV18 with TRBJ2-3; no firm D call. CDR3 length equals 12 residues. V lost 5 bases to trimming and J lost 2 bases, with 5 bases between them. CDR1 KGHSH and CDR2 LQKENI come from the germline V gene. The CDR3 coding sequence is TGTGCCAGCTCATCCTCCACAGATACGCAGTATTTT. This encodes CASSSSTDTQYF. Supplemented by reference TRBV18 and TRBJ2-3, the full variable domain reads NAGVMQNPRHLVRRRGQEARLRCSPMKGHSHVYWYRQLPEEGLKFMVYLQKENIIDESGMPKERFSAEFPKEGPSILRIQQVVRGDSAAYFCASSSSTDTQYFGPGTRLTVL.

This chain joins TRBV7-2 and TRBJ1-1; D call uncertain. Trimming stripped 0 bases from V and 1 base from J, with 12 bases between. The length of the CDR3 is 16 residues. CDR1 SGHTA and CDR2 FQGNSA come from the germline V gene. The CDR3 coding sequence is TGTGCCAGCAGCTTAGCTCCGTTGGCGGCGAACACTGAAGCTTTCTTT. Protein sequence: CASSLAPLAANTEAFF. The full variable domain, rest sourced from reference TRBV7-2 and TRBJ1-1, is GAGVSQSPSNKVTEKGKDVELRCDPISGHTALYWYRQSLGQGLEFLIYFQGNSAPDKSGLPSDRFSAERTGGSVSTLTIQRTQQEDSAVYLCASSLAPLAANTEAFFGQGTRLTVV.

DNA for the CDR3: TGTGCCAGCCGGGACGGGGGGAACACTGAAGCTTTCTTT. Translated: CASRDGGNTEAFF. The chain couples TRBV6-4 to TRBJ1-1; a possible D gene is TRBD1 (5 bases). CDR3 length: 13 residues. Germline V gene sequence: CDR1 MRHNA, CDR2 SNTAGT. The ends were cut back, 8 bases at V and 1 base at J, with 11 bases in the middle.

Details on this clone: A read error is likely, as this CDR3 ends without the conserved phenylalanine or tryptophan. The chain joins TRBV10-1 to TRBJ1-1, with D unclear. In germline, CDR1 is WNHNN, CDR2 SYGVQD (reference sequence). V shed 6 bases and J shed 3 bases, with 14 bases lying between them. This CDR3 comprises 14 residues. As DNA, the CDR3 is TGCGCCAGCAGAGTTGGACCGAGGGACACTGAAGCTTTCCTT. Its translation: CASRVGPRDTEAFL.

V usage is TRBV4-1 and J usage is TRBJ1-4, with 7 bases identical to TRBD1. J gave up 7 bases and V 3 bases, and 14 bases lay outside the gene matches. The CDR3 length is 17 residues. CDR1 is MGHRA and CDR2 is YSYEKL in the germline V gene. The CDR3 reads CASSQTRIRGLVEKLFF. DNA for the CDR3: TGCGCCAGCAGCCAGACAAGGATTAGGGGGCTCGTTGAAAAACTGTTTTTT.

This rearrangement joins TRBV7-7 to TRBJ2-1; 15 nucleotides align to TRBD2. V gave up 5 bases and J gave up 8 bases; unmatched junction bases: 4. CDR1 and CDR2 from the germline V gene are SSHAT and FNYEAQ (reference sequence). The CDR3 has 15 amino acids. CDR3 sequence reads: CASSAGLAGGDEQFF. The CDR3 bases are TGTGCCAGCAGCGCAGGACTAGCGGGGGGGGATGAGCAGTTCTTC.

The rearrangement joins TRBV6-1 to TRBJ2-1; perhaps TRBD1 as D (6 bases). The V gene lost 0 bases and the J gene lost 7 bases, with 19 bases spanning the gap. Germline assignment: CDR1 MNHNS and CDR2 SASEGT. This CDR3 has 17 amino acids. This chain's CDR3 is CASSEAHPGANTNEQFF. Written as DNA, the CDR3 is TGTGCCAGCAGTGAAGCGCATCCAGGGGCGAATACTAATGAGCAGTTCTTC.

The chain links TRBV4-2 to TRBJ2-7; weak D call: TRBD2 (6 bases). Germline-derived CDR1 and CDR2 are LGHNA and YNFKEQ. This CDR3 is built from 16 residues. V was trimmed by 3 bases and J by 1 base, leaving 16 bases between them. The CDR3 DNA reads TGTGCCAGCAGCCAGATAGCGGATACCAGATCCTACGAGCAGTACTTC. This encodes CASSQIADTRSYEQYF.

The chain has TRBV10-1 and TRBJ1-4; TRBD1 matches at 8 bases. Losses at the gene ends were 8 bases for V and 6 bases for J; bases not matched to a gene: 5. The CDR3 covers 13 residues. Germline assignment: CDR1 WNHNN and CDR2 SYGVQD (reference sequence). CDR3 region: CASLQGAYEKLFF. As DNA, the CDR3 is TGCGCCAGCCTTCAGGGGGCGTATGAAAAACTGTTTTTT.

In its sample, this clone was seen a few times. This chain connects TRBV5-1 to TRBJ1-1; perhaps TRBD1 as D (5 bases). The CDR3 totals 15 residues. Trimming cost V 1 base and J 2 bases, with 12 bases left between them. Germline CDR1 and CDR2: SGHRS and YFSETQ. This chain's CDR3 is CASSLQGTINTEAFF. CDR3 nucleotides: TGCGCCAGCAGCTTGCAGGGAACGATTAACACTGAAGCTTTCTTT. Together with reference TRBV5-1 and TRBJ1-1, the CDR3 gives the full variable domain: KAGVTQTPRYLIKTRGQQVTLSCSPISGHRSVSWYQQTPGQGLQFLFEYFSETQRNKGNFPGRFSGRQFSNSRSEMNVSTLELGDSALYLCASSLQGTINTEAFFGQGTRLTVV.

Notes on this clone: The same CDR3 can be traced to other DNA sequences in this sample. V usage is TRBV19 and J usage is TRBJ2-3; 8 bases agree with TRBD2. The CDR3 sequence is 15 residues long. V lost 3 bases, J lost 0 bases, and 2 bases stayed unmatched. CDR1 and CDR2 (germline): LNHDA, SQIVND (reference sequence). The CDR3 bases are TGTGCCAGTAGTATTAGCGGGACTAGCACAGATACGCAGTATTTT. It translates to CASSISGTSTDTQYF.

The gene calls are TRBV6-5 and TRBJ1-1; 8 nucleotides line up with TRBD1. From germline, CDR1 is MNHEY and CDR2 SVGAGI. Losses at the gene ends were 6 bases for V and 1 base for J; bases not matched to a gene: 4. The CDR3 length is 14 residues. The CDR3 DNA sequence: TGTGCCAGCAGAGCCGGGACAGGGAACACTGAAGCTTTCTTT. Encoded protein: CASRAGTGNTEAFF.

The chain has TRBV5-5 and TRBJ1-2; maybe TRBD1 (6 bases). This CDR3 has 16 residues. The germline V gene encodes CDR1 SGHKS and CDR2 YYEKEE (reference sequence). Trimming pared 4 bases from V and 3 bases from J, leaving 19 bases between. The CDR3, as DNA: TGTGCCAGCAGCCCTATGGGTGGGGGCGCTTACTATGGCTACACCTTC. Protein sequence: CASSPMGGGAYYGYTF.

The chain is built from TRBV2 and TRBJ1-1; TRBD1 might be the D (6 bases). V lost 6 bases, J lost 2 bases, and 13 bases lay in between. The CDR3 has 14 amino acids. Germline V gives CDR1 SNHLY, CDR2 FYNNEI. Written as DNA, the CDR3 is TGTGCCAGCAGGGAAACAGGGCATAACACTGAAGCTTTCTTT. It specifies CASRETGHNTEAFF.

The chain links TRBV19 to TRBJ2-7; TRBD1 agrees at 7 bases. J was trimmed by 6 bases and V by 3 bases; bases with no gene match: 11. This CDR3 is 15 amino acids long. Per germline, CDR1 LNHDA and CDR2 SQIVND (reference sequence). The DNA for the CDR3 is TGTGCCAGTAGTATGAATACAGGGGCGTTTGGCGAGCAGTACTTC. The encoded protein is CASSMNTGAFGEQYF.

The V gene is TRBV25-1, the J gene TRBJ1-5; unclear D gene. The CDR3 loop spans 12 amino acids. In germline, CDR1 is MGHDK, CDR2 SYGVNS. V shed 3 bases and J shed 5 bases, with 5 bases lying between them. The CDR3 spells CASSESYQPQHF. CDR3 nucleotides: TGTGCCAGCAGTGAGTCGTATCAGCCCCAGCATTTT. The full variable domain, completed using reference TRBV25-1 and TRBJ1-5, is EADIYQTPRYLVIGTGKKITLECSQTMGHDKMYWYQQDPGMELHLIHYSYGVNSTEKGDLSSESTVSRIRTEHFPLTLESARPSHTSQYLCASSESYQPQHFGDGTRLSIL.

The chain carries TRBV18 and TRBJ1-5; maybe TRBD1 (6 bases). The CDR3 is 15 residues long. The V gene's germline CDR1 is KGHSH and CDR2 LQKENI. V lost 3 bases to trimming and J lost 8 bases, with 17 bases between them. CDR3 nucleotides: TGTGCCAGCTCACCCCGACAGGTCTCTGGGGAGCCCCAGCATTTT. It yields the protein CASSPRQVSGEPQHF.

This chain uses TRBV9 with TRBJ2-1; D gene ambiguous. Trimming left V 4 bases short and J 5 bases short, with 4 bases between. The CDR3 runs to 11 residues. Germline CDR1 reads SGDLS; CDR2 reads YYNGEE. The CDR3 region is CASSTHNEQFF. DNA for the CDR3: TGTGCCAGCAGCACACACAATGAGCAGTTCTTC.

J is TRBJ2-3 and V is TRBV19; 7 bases are shared with TRBD1. Germline V gene sequence: CDR1 LNHDA, CDR2 SQIVND (reference sequence). J lost 5 bases, V lost 3 bases, and 5 bases had no gene match. This CDR3 region has 14 residues. Here the CDR3 DNA reads TGTGCCAGTAGTATTAGGGGGCTTGGAGATACGCAGTATTTT. Amino acid sequence: CASSIRGLGDTQYF.

The chain couples TRBV5-1 to TRBJ2-5; TRBD2 is a possible D gene (6 bases). The CDR3 covers 15 residues. CDR1 is SGHRS and CDR2 is YFSETQ in the germline V gene. The V and J ends lost 5 bases and 5 bases respectively, with 19 bases between them. The CDR3 is CASSVLGLEGETQYF. CDR3 bases: TGCGCCAGCAGTGTGCTGGGGCTGGAGGGGGAGACCCAGTACTTC.